These 29 T cell receptor beta chains were all obtained from the same sample, sequenced in a study of CXCR3-negative and CXCR3-positive naive CD8 T cells. The study made its TRB cDNA libraries by 5' RACE, adding UMI labels. TCRdb reprocessed the 5' RACE reads, with one entry per CDR3 protein and no DNA. The table lists 45,000 to 65,000 distinct CDR3 sequences, with less than 1.6% in the top ten. The specimen was naive CXCR3- CD8+ T cells from blood. Specified subset: CD45RO-CCR7+CD27+CD95- naive CD8+ T cells lacking CXCR3 (TNR3-). The receptor source for this set is a human donor in good health. Some clones in this sample may be carry-over from other donors' samples.

This rearrangement joins TRBV20-1 to TRBJ2-1; no DNA is available, so the TRBD1 call from TCRdb remains unchecked. Germline values: CDR1 DFQATT, CDR2 SNEGSKA (reference sequence). The CDR3 contains 15 residues. CDR3 protein: CSASEGEWSYNEQFF.

This sequence joins TRBV28 and TRBJ2-5; TCRdb picks TRBD2, but there is no DNA to check that call. The CDR3 extends over 14 amino acids. The germline V gene encodes CDR1 MDHEN and CDR2 SYDVKM. CDR3 protein: CASSSGSGQETQYF.

This chain links TRBV12-3 or TRBV12-4 with TRBJ2-2. This CDR3 has 12 residues. The CDR3 spells CASNKETGELFF.

The chain is built from TRBV27 and TRBJ2-2; the D call from TCRdb, TRBD2, cannot be confirmed without DNA. This CDR3 has 16 amino acids. CDR1 MNHEY and CDR2 SMNVEV come from the germline V gene (reference sequence). The CDR3 reads CASSSPVAGPLGELFF.

CDR3 loop: CASGLWGDNEQFF. The rearrangement uses TRBV12-5 and TRBJ2-1; lacking DNA, the TRBD2 call made by TCRdb goes unchecked. The CDR3 is made up of 13 amino acids. The germline CDR1 and CDR2 sequences are LGHNT and FRNRAP.

The rearrangement uses TRBV28 and TRBJ2-7. From germline, CDR1 is MDHEN and CDR2 SYDVKM. CDR3 length: 12 amino acids. This CDR3 reads CASSLVTYEQYF.

V is TRBV28 and J is TRBJ1-1; TCRdb's D call, TRBD1, is unchecked because there is no DNA. The CDR3 runs 13 residues. Germline CDR1 and CDR2: MDHEN and SYDVKM. The CDR3 loop is CASSPGAGVEAFF.

The rearrangement links TRBV28 to TRBJ1-5. Per the germline V gene, CDR1 is MDHEN and CDR2 is SYDVKM. The length of the CDR3 is 16 residues. The CDR3 spells CASSFSSRASNQPQHF.

This rearrangement joins TRBV30 to TRBJ1-1. The V gene's germline CDR1 is GTSNPN and CDR2 SVGIG (reference sequence). The CDR3 extends over 13 amino acids. The CDR3 is CAWRGLIFTEAFF. The whole variable domain, filled in from reference TRBV30 and TRBJ1-1, reads SQTIHQWPATLVQPVGSPLSLECTVEGTSNPNLYWYRQAAGRGLQLLFYSVGIGQISSEVPQNLSASRPQDRQFILSSKKLLLSDSGFYLCAWRGLIFTEAFFGQGTRLTVV.

V and J are TRBV6-2 or TRBV6-3 and TRBJ2-2. CDR3 size: 18 residues. CDR1 and CDR2 from the germline V gene are MNHEY and SVGEGT. Here the CDR3 reads CASSYSKRGYANTGELFF.

This rearrangement joins TRBV12-3 or TRBV12-4 to TRBJ1-5. This CDR3 region has 14 residues. The CDR3 loop is CASSLGGANQPQHF.

The CDR3 here is CSARGGTSGRAEQYF. This chain links TRBV20-1 with TRBJ2-7; absent DNA, TCRdb's TRBD2 call cannot be checked. Germline V CDR1 and CDR2: DFQATT, SNEGSKA (reference sequence). This CDR3 has 15 residues.

The chain uses TRBV25-1 and TRBJ2-3; the D gene TCRdb calls, TRBD2, cannot be checked with no DNA. The CDR3 totals 17 residues. The germline CDR1 and CDR2 sequences are MGHDK and SYGVNS. Here the CDR3 reads CASSGRLAGVQGDTQYF.

The V and J genes are TRBV28 and TRBJ2-5; TCRdb designates TRBD1, a call that cannot be tested without DNA. This CDR3 is 12 amino acids long. The germline V gene encodes CDR1 MDHEN and CDR2 SYDVKM. The CDR3 sequence: CASDRVGETQYF.

The V gene is TRBV7-3, the J gene TRBJ1-1; TCRdb's D gene call, TRBD1, goes unchecked for lack of DNA. The CDR3 totals 16 residues. Germline V lookup: CDR1 SGHTA, CDR2 FQGTGA. CDR3 amino acids: CASSLNAGPVNTEAFF. The entire variable domain, with the rest obtained from reference TRBV7-3 and TRBJ1-1, is as follows: GAGVSQTPSNKVTEKGKYVELRCDPISGHTALYWYRQSLGQGPEFLIYFQGTGAADDSGLPNDRFFAVRPEGSVSTLKIQRTERGDSAVYLCASSLNAGPVNTEAFFGQGTRLTVV.

The rearrangement joins TRBV28 to TRBJ2-1; TCRdb lists TRBD1, though no DNA is available to test this call. The CDR3 has 16 residues. CDR1 and CDR2 (germline): MDHEN, SYDVKM. This CDR3 reads CASSFRTGVVYNEQFF. The entire variable domain, with the rest obtained from reference TRBV28 and TRBJ2-1, is as follows: DVKVTQSSRYLVKRTGEKVFLECVQDMDHENMFWYRQDPGLGLRLIYFSYDVKMKEKGDIPEGYSVSREKKERFSLILESASTNQTSMYLCASSFRTGVVYNEQFFGPGTRLTVL.

The chain links TRBV27 to TRBJ2-1; the D gene TCRdb calls, TRBD2, cannot be checked with no DNA. Per the germline V gene, CDR1 is MNHEY and CDR2 is SMNVEV (reference sequence). The CDR3 is 15 residues long. CDR3: CASRETSGGYNEQFF.

V is TRBV7-9 and J is TRBJ2-1. CDR3 length equals 15 residues. Germline lookup yields CDR1 SEHNR and CDR2 FQNEAQ (reference sequence). Here the CDR3 reads CASSPSGPSYNEQFF.

This rearrangement joins TRBV7-9 to TRBJ2-2; there is no DNA to check the TCRdb D call of TRBD2. The CDR3 has 17 residues. The V gene's germline CDR1 is SEHNR and CDR2 FQNEAQ (reference sequence). This CDR3 is CASSLGVALANTGELFF.

This chain connects TRBV29-1 to TRBJ2-3; no DNA is available, so the TRBD2 call from TCRdb remains unchecked. This CDR3 spans 18 amino acids. Per the germline V gene, CDR1 is SQVTM and CDR2 is ANQGSEA. CDR3 protein: CRVEGVAGGPFSTDTQYF.

This sequence joins TRBV7-9 and TRBJ1-3; TCRdb designates TRBD1, a call that cannot be tested without DNA. CDR1 is SEHNR and CDR2 is FQNEAQ in the germline V gene (reference sequence). The CDR3 runs to 15 residues. CDR3 in amino acids: CASSFLGQEGNTIYF.

The chain links TRBV28 to TRBJ2-3; with no DNA, the TCRdb D assignment of TRBD2 cannot be verified. The CDR3 covers 15 residues. CDR1 is MDHEN, CDR2 SYDVKM, per germline. The chain's CDR3 is CASSQTSGRSDTQYF.

The chain uses TRBV28 and TRBJ1-5; TCRdb gives TRBD1 as the D gene, but with no DNA this cannot be confirmed. This CDR3 has 13 amino acids. Germline assignment: CDR1 MDHEN and CDR2 SYDVKM. CDR3 sequence reads: CASQGDINQPQHF.

CDR3: CASTMVNTGELFF. The V and J genes are TRBV19 and TRBJ2-2. The CDR3 sequence is 13 residues long. Per the germline V gene, CDR1 is LNHDA and CDR2 is SQIVND (reference sequence). The variable domain in full, completed from reference TRBV19 and TRBJ2-2, reads DGGITQSPKYLFRKEGQNVTLSCEQNLNHDAMYWYRQDPGQGLRLIYYSQIVNDFQKGDIAEGYSVSREKKESFPLTVTSAQKNPTAFYLCASTMVNTGELFFGEGSRLTVL.

This sequence joins TRBV15 and TRBJ2-1. The germline V gene encodes CDR1 LNHNV and CDR2 YYDKDF (reference sequence). This CDR3 spans 13 amino acids. The CDR3 is CATSMILKNEQFF.

V is TRBV5-1 and J is TRBJ2-6. The CDR3 contains 16 residues. The germline V gene encodes CDR1 SGHRS and CDR2 YFSETQ. CDR3 region: CASSWPGDFGANVLTF.

The chain uses TRBV6-5 and TRBJ2-1. This CDR3 is 13 amino acids long. Per germline, CDR1 MNHEY and CDR2 SVGAGI. The CDR3: CASSYRGYNEQFF.

The J gene is TRBJ1-2, the V gene TRBV28; the TCRdb call, TRBD1, lacks DNA for checking. From germline, CDR1 is MDHEN and CDR2 SYDVKM. The CDR3 totals 17 residues. CDR3 residues: CASSFLGTGSTHYGYTF.

This chain links TRBV14 with TRBJ2-2; lacking DNA, the TRBD1 call made by TCRdb goes unchecked. The CDR3 covers 16 residues. Germline CDR1 reads SGHDN; CDR2 reads FVKESK. This CDR3 reads CASSHLTGGNTGELFF.